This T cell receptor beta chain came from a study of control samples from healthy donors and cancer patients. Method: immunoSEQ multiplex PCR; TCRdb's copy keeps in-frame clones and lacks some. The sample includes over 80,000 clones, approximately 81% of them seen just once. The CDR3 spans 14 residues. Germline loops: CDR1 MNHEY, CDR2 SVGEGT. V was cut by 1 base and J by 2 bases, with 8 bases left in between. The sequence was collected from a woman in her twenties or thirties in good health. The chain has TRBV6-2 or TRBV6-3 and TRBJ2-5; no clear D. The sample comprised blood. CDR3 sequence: CASSYLRSQETQYF. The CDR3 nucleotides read TGTGCCAGCAGTTACTTGCGGAGTCAAGAGACCCAGTACTTC.